This T cell receptor beta chain was found in a study of blood T cell repertoires in COVID-19. Looking at the study overall: Samples of COVID-19 (acute and convalescent) were obtained from the United States, Italy and Spain. T cells, B-cell-depleted T cells, or PBMCs provided the cDNA or gDNA that served as material.

Looked up from germline, CDR1 is LNHNV and CDR2 is YYDKDF (reference sequence). CDR3 size: 15 residues. The ends lost 1 base at V and 3 bases at J; junction bases unmatched: 3. Authors' methods: How many nucleated cells were present was estimated from reference gene primer amplification. Some clones are missing from TCRdb's copy, which holds only in-frame ones; the method was immunoSEQ multiplex PCR. V and J calls and clone size are given by that table; D and trimming were obtained from the DNA. The data hold about 170,000 clones, with approximately 84% observed a single time. V gene TRBV15 combines with J gene TRBJ1-5; 7 positions match TRBD1. The TCR comes from a man aged 35 to 55 who had recovered from COVID-19. The specimen was peripheral blood. CDR3 coding DNA: TGTGCCACCAGCAGAGGAGGGGGCCTCAATCAGCCCCAGCATTTT. Protein product: CATSRGGGLNQPQHF.